These 10 T cell receptor beta chains originate from one sample sequenced in a study of vaccination effects on CD4 cells after COVID-19 (dated by TCRdb to about 2022). In the ViraFEST assay, PBMC were stimulated with viral peptide pools, and antigen-specific CD4+ T cell clonotypes were then identified by expansion using TCR sequencing. After 10 to 11 days of culture, CD4+ T cells were isolated with the EasySep CD4+ T cell isolation kit. Each participant got two doses of an mRNA SARS-CoV-2 vaccine, either BNT162b2 or mRNA-1273. Antigens of these TCRs are unknown. Libraries were constructed by the immunoSEQ multiplex PCR assay. TCRdb obtained this table from immuneACCESS and retained in-frame rearrangements with V and J assigned. These tables miss some clones; where compared with another copy, unresolved V genes account for less than half of the shortfall, and the remainder is unexplained. Across this sample there are roughly 59,000 clones, with roughly 78% seen only once. Clones ranked in the top ten supply roughly 2% of the sample.

The sequencing here drew on CD4+ T cells from PBMCs cultured with HCoV-OC43 spike peptides, taken after COVID-19 vaccination. In light of the paper, this sample's cell subset or site label describes: HCoV-OC43 spike overlapping peptide pool stimulation. The receptor set was obtained from a human donor who received a COVID-19 vaccine.

V and J are TRBV3-1 (or the pseudogene TRBV3-2) and TRBJ1-3; D gene ambiguous. The CDR3 runs 16 residues. V shed 4 bases and J shed 4 bases, with 17 bases lying between them. CDR1 LGHDT and CDR2 YNNKEL come from the germline V gene (reference sequence). The CDR3: CASSRARTVLGNTIYF. The CDR3, as DNA: TGTGCCAGCAGCCGAGCACGGACGGTTCTAGGAAACACCATATATTTT.

CDR3 in DNA: TGTGCCAGCAGGTTCAAACAGGGGGGAGATCAGCCCCAGCATTTT. This translates into CASRFKQGGDQPQHF. The chain joins TRBV27 to TRBJ1-5; TRBD1 matches at 8 bases. The J segment lost 5 bases and the V segment lost 6 bases, leaving 9 bases of the junction unmatched. The CDR3 consists of 15 residues. Germline CDR1 reads MNHEY; CDR2 reads SMNVEV (reference sequence).

The chain joins TRBV5-1 to TRBJ2-1; 11 bases are a match to TRBD2. V gave up 0 bases and J gave up 7 bases; unmatched junction bases: 12. Germline CDR1 and CDR2: SGHRS and YFSETQ. This CDR3 region has 18 residues. The CDR3 DNA follows: TGCGCCAGCAGCTTGGATAAGATTAGCGGGGGGGCAGGGAATGAGCAGTTCTTC. It yields the protein CASSLDKISGGAGNEQFF.

This chain links TRBV2 with TRBJ1-1; TRBD1 is a possible D gene (5 bases). The CDR3 is 16 residues long. Germline CDR1 reads SNHLY; CDR2 reads FYNNEI. V was clipped by 5 bases and J by 0 bases, with 16 bases between them. The CDR3 sequence is CASSPIGGDMNTEAFF. In DNA, the CDR3 is TGTGCCAGCAGTCCCATCGGGGGGGATATGAACACTGAAGCTTTCTTT.

The chain recombines TRBV9 with TRBJ1-1; 8 bases line up with TRBD1. The CDR3 has 17 amino acids. Germline CDR1 reads SGDLS; CDR2 reads YYNGEE. V was pared by 0 bases and J by 1 base, with 8 bases of the junction left unmatched. In DNA form, the CDR3 reads TGTGCCAGCAGCGTAGGCGGCAGGGGGCCGGGGAACACTGAAGCTTTCTTT. Its translation: CASSVGGRGPGNTEAFF.

The V call is TRBV5-4, the J call TRBJ2-3; D is unclear. Germline V gene sequence: CDR1 SGHNT, CDR2 YYREEE (reference sequence). With 4 bases removed from V and 3 bases from J, the gap between germline ends came to 6 bases. The CDR3 length is 12 residues. The CDR3 spells CASSIRTDTQYF. CDR3 DNA: TGTGCCAGCAGCATCCGAACAGATACGCAGTATTTT. The complete variable domain, with remaining parts taken from reference TRBV5-4 and TRBJ2-3, reads ETGVTQSPTHLIKTRGQQVTLRCSSQSGHNTVSWYQQALGQGPQFIFQYYREEENGRGNFPPRFSGLQFPNYSSELNVNALELDDSALYLCASSIRTDTQYFGPGTRLTVL.

The chain uses TRBV21-1 and TRBJ2-6; TRBD1 is the table's D call and was not checked against the DNA. TRBV21-1 is annotated as a pseudogene. The CDR3 length is 20 residues. The CDR3 nucleotides read TGTGCCAGCAGCAAAGCGCAGTTGGGACAGGGGGTCCTCTGGGCCAACGTCCTGACTTTC. It translates to CASSKAQLGQGVLWANVLTF.

This clone was seen a few times. The V gene is TRBV28, the J gene TRBJ1-1; the match to TRBD1 covers 8 bases. V trimming: 5 bases; J trimming: 10 bases; junction bases outside the gene matches: 6. This CDR3 is 12 amino acids long. Germline values: CDR1 MDHEN, CDR2 SYDVKM. The CDR3 loop reads CASSGQGGRAFF. CDR3 nucleotide sequence: TGTGCCAGCAGTGGACAGGGTGGGCGAGCTTTCTTT.

Only a few counts were recorded for this clone. The chain carries TRBV5-8 and TRBJ1-6; D remains ambiguous. In germline, CDR1 is SGHTS, CDR2 YDEGEE. With 6 bases removed from V and 8 bases from J, the gap between germline ends came to 12 bases. This CDR3 has 13 amino acids. Here the CDR3 reads CASTPTTYSPLHF. The DNA for the CDR3 is TGTGCCAGCACCCCCACCACTTATTCACCCCTCCACTTT.

The V gene is TRBV5-1, the J gene TRBJ1-2; D possibly corresponds to TRBD1 (5 bases). Trimming took off 0 bases at V and 1 base at J, with 10 bases between the two ends. The germline CDR1 and CDR2 sequences are SGHRS and YFSETQ. The CDR3 consists of 15 residues. This CDR3 reads CASSLDPGNNYGYTF. DNA for the CDR3: TGCGCCAGCAGCTTGGATCCAGGGAATAACTATGGCTACACCTTC.